This TCR beta chain derives from a study of OX40 agonist ivuxolimab in advanced cancers. In the study overall: Males comprised 75% to 90% of the group, whose mean age was roughly 60 years (range 23 to 79). Notes on the study in general: Also showing low normalized T-cell clonal expansion were some of the nonresponders.

V shed 4 bases and J shed 1 base, with 15 bases lying between them. CDR3 length: 16 residues. Germline values: CDR1 MGHRA, CDR2 YSYEKL. On this clone itself: Its matching antigen is unknown.

The method was immunoSEQ multiplex PCR; TCRdb's version includes in-frame clones alone and lacks a portion of them. The table has 50,000 to 70,000 clones, 93% seen once; the top ten hold more than 15%. Sequenced material: CD4+ or CD8+ T cells sorted from blood, taken in a trial of the OX40 agonist ivuxolimab. The V and J genes are TRBV4-1 and TRBJ2-3; a weak D match, TRBD2 (5 bases). The clonotype comes from an adult with an advanced solid tumor such as melanoma, head and neck, liver or kidney cancer. The CDR3 nucleotides are TGCGCCAGCAGCCCTGCTAGGCTAGCAGGCACAGATACGCAGTATTTT. It translates to CASSPARLAGTDTQYF.